Presented here are 2 T cell receptor beta chains from one specimen sequenced in a study of prognosis after radiotherapy for stage I lung cancer. The genomic DNA TCR beta CDR3 region underwent two rounds of multiplex PCR. First-round PCR amplification was performed with primers specific to each TRBV and TRBJ gene. TCRdb re-called the multiplex PCR reads with MiXCR, one entry per CDR3 protein. The profile shows 30,000 to 40,000 distinct CDR3 sequences, around 22% of them singletons. Sequencing used PBMCs, obtained before or after stereotactic body radiation therapy (not recorded which). The receptor source for this set is a donor at least 50 years old with non-small cell lung cancer.

This clonotype was seen repeatedly, ten times or more. V and J are TRBV11-2 and TRBJ2-5; D is possibly TRBD1 (5 bases). Deletions cut 2 bases from V and 5 bases from J, with 12 bases between. CDR3 length: 14 residues. The germline CDR1 and CDR2 sequences are SGHAT and FQNNGV. CDR3 loop: CASSLNARGETQYF. In DNA form, the CDR3 reads TGTGCCAGCAGCTTAAACGCTAGGGGTGAGACCCAGTACTTC.

This clonotype was seen many times. This chain links TRBV20-1 with TRBJ1-5; possibly TRBD1 for D (5 bases). Trimming shortened V by 0 bases and J by 5 bases, and 20 bases separated the two germline ends. The CDR3 totals 17 residues. CDR1 DFQATT and CDR2 SNEGSKA come from the germline V gene (reference sequence). The CDR3 loop is CSARDIGAGSKHQPQHF. DNA of the CDR3: TGCAGTGCTAGAGATATTGGGGCAGGGAGTAAGCATCAGCCCCAGCATTTT.